The rows below give T cell receptor beta chains drawn from one sample of a study of control samples from healthy donors and cancer patients. Profiling relied on immunoSEQ multiplex PCR, and the TCRdb table lists in-frame clones only, not all of them. This sample yields some 130,000 clones, of which 90% are seen a single time; 2.5% belongs to the top ten. Sequencing was performed on blood. The receptors come from a man in his forties in good health. The CDR3 runs from the conserved cysteine through the conserved F or W. Fields, in order: clone size, D gene, J gene, V gene, CDR3 DNA, CDR3 protein. D genes are given only for firm matches. Size is omitted from some rows. Given values are once, few, many or a class for expanded clones.

clone_size: .; d_call: .; j_call: TRBJ1-6; v_call: TRBV30; cdr3_nt: TGTGCCTGGACCCGACAGGCGGTCTCACCCCTCCACTTT; cdr3_aa: CAWTRQAVSPLHF
clone_size: .; d_call: .; j_call: TRBJ1-1; v_call: TRBV19; cdr3_nt: TGTGCCAGTAAGTTCCCGAACACTGAAGCTTTCTTT; cdr3_aa: CASKFPNTEAFF
clone_size: .; d_call: .; j_call: TRBJ1-3; v_call: TRBV5-5; cdr3_nt: TGTGCCAGCAGCCCGGGGGGCCTCCACTCTGGAAACACCATATATTTT; cdr3_aa: CASSPGGLHSGNTIYF
clone_size: .; d_call: .; j_call: TRBJ2-3; v_call: TRBV5-4; cdr3_nt: TGTGCCAGCAGCTTAAGGGGGTCAGATACGCAGTATTTT; cdr3_aa: CASSLRGSDTQYF
clone_size: .; d_call: .; j_call: TRBJ2-5; v_call: TRBV2; cdr3_nt: TGTGCCAGCAGAAGTCGGACTGCTCAAGAGACCCAGTACTTC; cdr3_aa: CASRSRTAQETQYF
clone_size: .; d_call: .; j_call: TRBJ1-3; v_call: TRBV2; cdr3_nt: TGTGCCAGCTGGACAGATTCTGGAAACACCATATATTTT; cdr3_aa: CASWTDSGNTIYF
clone_size: once; d_call: .; j_call: TRBJ1-1; v_call: TRBV7-2; cdr3_nt: TGTGCCAGCAGCTTTAGCCCGAGCCGAGAAGCTTTCTTT; cdr3_aa: CASSFSPSREAFF
clone_size: .; d_call: TRBD1; j_call: TRBJ2-7; v_call: TRBV7-9; cdr3_nt: TGTGCCAGCAGCCATTTCCTGGACAGGGGGAGCGGCGAGCAGTACTTC; cdr3_aa: CASSHFLDRGSGEQYF
clone_size: .; d_call: .; j_call: TRBJ1-4; v_call: TRBV6-5; cdr3_nt: TGTGCCAGCAGGGCAGGGGTGGTGTTTGAAAAACTGTTTTTT; cdr3_aa: CASRAGVVFEKLFF
clone_size: .; d_call: .; j_call: TRBJ2-3; v_call: TRBV4-2; cdr3_nt: TGTGCCAGCAGCCAGTCACACGGCACAGATACGCAGTATTTT; cdr3_aa: CASSQSHGTDTQYF
clone_size: .; d_call: TRBD1; j_call: TRBJ2-6; v_call: TRBV5-5; cdr3_nt: TGTGCCAGCAGGCCGACAGGGGCTGGGGCCAACGTCCTGACTTTC; cdr3_aa: CASRPTGAGANVLTF
clone_size: .; d_call: .; j_call: TRBJ1-5; v_call: TRBV19; cdr3_nt: TGTGCCAGTCGCAGGGACTATAGCAATCAGCCCCAGCATTTT; cdr3_aa: CASRRDYSNQPQHF
clone_size: once; d_call: TRBD1; j_call: TRBJ2-4; v_call: TRBV6-5; cdr3_nt: TGTGCCAGCAGTCCCGGGACAGGGGGGGACATTCAGTACTTC; cdr3_aa: CASSPGTGGDIQYF
clone_size: .; d_call: .; j_call: TRBJ2-3; v_call: TRBV13; cdr3_nt: TGTGCCAGCAGCTTTTTCGCGACAAGGCCAACCACAGATACGCAGTATTTT; cdr3_aa: CASSFFATRPTTDTQYF
clone_size: .; d_call: .; j_call: TRBJ2-7; v_call: TRBV19; cdr3_nt: TGTGCCAGTAGTCCACTAGAGAGCTCCTACGAGCAGTACTTC; cdr3_aa: CASSPLESSYEQYF
clone_size: .; d_call: .; j_call: TRBJ2-5; v_call: TRBV5-6; cdr3_nt: TGTGCCAGCAGCTTGGACGCCCGGGGATACGCCGACTTC; cdr3_aa: CASSLDARGYADF
clone_size: few; d_call: .; j_call: TRBJ1-2; v_call: TRBV5-1; cdr3_nt: TGCGCCAGCAGCTTGGCGAAGGGACCGACAATCTATGGCTACACCTTC; cdr3_aa: CASSLAKGPTIYGYTF
clone_size: .; d_call: TRBD1; j_call: TRBJ1-2; v_call: TRBV19; cdr3_nt: TGTGCCAGTAGTGTGACAGGGGGCGACTATGGCTACACCTTC; cdr3_aa: CASSVTGGDYGYTF
clone_size: .; d_call: .; j_call: TRBJ1-4; v_call: TRBV15; cdr3_nt: TGTGCCACCAGCCGGGCCTCTAATGAAAAACTGTTTTTT; cdr3_aa: CATSRASNEKLFF
clone_size: .; d_call: TRBD1; j_call: TRBJ1-1; v_call: TRBV19; cdr3_nt: TGTGCCAGTAGTCTCCTAGGCAGGGGGCATCTATACGAAGCTTTCTTT; cdr3_aa: CASSLLGRGHLYEAFF
clone_size: .; d_call: TRBD1; j_call: TRBJ2-4; v_call: TRBV7-3; cdr3_nt: TGTGCCAGCAGCCCGGGGACAGGGAGAAACATTCAGTACTTC; cdr3_aa: CASSPGTGRNIQYF
clone_size: .; d_call: TRBD1; j_call: TRBJ2-2; v_call: TRBV29-1; cdr3_nt: TGCAGCGTTCCGGGACAGGGGCAAGGCGGGGAGCTGTTTTTT; cdr3_aa: CSVPGQGQGGELFF
clone_size: once; d_call: .; j_call: TRBJ1-5; v_call: TRBV7-9; cdr3_nt: TGTGCCAGCAGCTTACAGGGCAATCAGCCCCAGCATTTT; cdr3_aa: CASSLQGNQPQHF
clone_size: .; d_call: .; j_call: TRBJ2-1; v_call: TRBV2; cdr3_nt: TGTGCCAGCAGTGAATCTCGGGGGGCCCGTGGTATACGGTTCTTC; cdr3_aa: CASSESRGARGIRFF
clone_size: .; d_call: .; j_call: TRBJ2-1; v_call: TRBV7-2; cdr3_nt: TGTGCCAGCAGCTTTAGGGGCTCCGCCAGACAGTTCTTC; cdr3_aa: CASSFRGSARQFF
clone_size: once; d_call: .; j_call: TRBJ2-5; v_call: TRBV15; cdr3_nt: TGTGCCACCAGCGGGTGGAGGGCCCAAGAGACCCAGTACTTC; cdr3_aa: CATSGWRAQETQYF
clone_size: .; d_call: TRBD2; j_call: TRBJ2-1; v_call: TRBV7-8; cdr3_nt: TGTGCCAGCAGCACGACGGGGGGGACCTACAATGAGCAGTTCTTC; cdr3_aa: CASSTTGGTYNEQFF
clone_size: .; d_call: .; j_call: TRBJ2-1; v_call: TRBV4-1; cdr3_nt: TGCGCCAGCACTACCAACTCCTACAATGAGCAGTTCTTC; cdr3_aa: CASTTNSYNEQFF
clone_size: .; d_call: .; j_call: TRBJ1-1; v_call: TRBV30; cdr3_nt: TGTGCCGCCAATCTTGGGGGGAAAACTGAAGCTTTCTTT; cdr3_aa: CAANLGGKTEAFF
clone_size: .; d_call: .; j_call: TRBJ1-1; v_call: TRBV3-1/TRBV3-2; cdr3_nt: TGTGCCAGCAGCGGAGGGGACCTCTTGGGGACTGAAGCTTTCTTT; cdr3_aa: CASSGGDLLGTEAFF
clone_size: .; d_call: .; j_call: TRBJ1-1; v_call: TRBV5-1; cdr3_nt: TGCGCCAGCAGCTTGTACAGGGCTCGCACTGAAGCTTTCTTT; cdr3_aa: CASSLYRARTEAFF
clone_size: .; d_call: .; j_call: TRBJ2-4; v_call: TRBV5-4; cdr3_nt: TGTGCCAGCAGCTTAGTAAATCGCGACATTCAGTACTTC; cdr3_aa: CASSLVNRDIQYF
clone_size: .; d_call: TRBD1; j_call: TRBJ2-2; v_call: TRBV28; cdr3_nt: TGTGCCAGCAGTTTGGCGGGACAGGGCTCCGGGGAGCTGTTTTTT; cdr3_aa: CASSLAGQGSGELFF
clone_size: .; d_call: .; j_call: TRBJ1-1; v_call: TRBV5-1; cdr3_nt: TGCGCCAGCAGCTCTTATATGAACACTGAAGCTTTCTTT; cdr3_aa: CASSSYMNTEAFF
clone_size: .; d_call: .; j_call: TRBJ1-2; v_call: TRBV5-1; cdr3_nt: TGCGCCAGCAGCCCCGGAGGGAGGAGAACCTATGGCTACACCTTC; cdr3_aa: CASSPGGRRTYGYTF
clone_size: .; d_call: .; j_call: TRBJ2-2; v_call: TRBV6-5; cdr3_nt: TGTGCCAGCTGGACAGTCGGGACCGGGGAGCTGTTTTTT; cdr3_aa: CASWTVGTGELFF
clone_size: .; d_call: .; j_call: TRBJ2-7; v_call: TRBV28; cdr3_nt: TGTGCCAGCAGTTATGGGTCTGGGGGCAACTACGAGCAGTACTTC; cdr3_aa: CASSYGSGGNYEQYF
clone_size: .; d_call: .; j_call: TRBJ1-3; v_call: TRBV5-1; cdr3_nt: TGCGCCAGCAGCTTGTGGGGGTCCTCTGGAAACACCATATATTTT; cdr3_aa: CASSLWGSSGNTIYF
clone_size: few; d_call: TRBD1; j_call: TRBJ1-1; v_call: TRBV7-9; cdr3_nt: TGTGCCAGCAGCTTAGCGACAGGGGGCCGGATGAACACTGAAGCTTTCTTT; cdr3_aa: CASSLATGGRMNTEAFF